The rows below give T cell receptor beta chains drawn from one sample of a study of T-cell reconstitution after alpha-beta-depleted transplantation in children. TCRdb ran MiXCR on the PCR reads and lists one entry per CDR3 protein. The table has about 980,000 distinct CDR3 sequences, 25% to 30% seen once. Sequenced here: PBMCs, mostly from graft donor cells, sampled 360 days after TCRalphabeta/CD19-depleted stem cell transplant. These receptors all stem from a boy in the first two years of life who had a stem cell transplant for SCID, so the T cells may come from the graft donor. Both conserved end residues are part of each CDR3. The D gene is left open where the match is weak. Size is stated for part of the rows, as once, few or many counts, or as a class when the clone is expanded.

size: many
V: TRBV5-1
J: TRBJ1-1
D: -
DNA: TGCGCCAGCAGCTTGGATCTGGGGGACACTGAAGCTTTCTTT
CDR3: CASSLDLGDTEAFF

size: -
V: TRBV5-1
J: TRBJ1-1
D: TRBD1
DNA: TGCGCCAGCGGGACAGACGCGAACACTGAAGCTTTCTTT
CDR3: CASGTDANTEAFF

size: few
V: TRBV20-1
J: TRBJ2-5
D: -
DNA: TGCAGTGCTAGAGACTCGGCGGGTATACAAGAGACCCAGTACTTC
CDR3: CSARDSAGIQETQYF

size: -
V: TRBV6-2/TRBV6-3
J: TRBJ1-2
D: -
DNA: TGTGCCAGCGGCGCTGCGGGTGGCTACACCTTC
CDR3: CASGAAGGYTF

size: -
V: TRBV5-1
J: TRBJ1-5
D: -
DNA: TGCGCCAGCAGCCCTGGCGGGGTGGGTCAGCCCCAGCATTTT
CDR3: CASSPGGVGQPQHF

size: -
V: TRBV9
J: TRBJ2-7
D: -
DNA: TGTGCCAGCAGCGCCCGCCTAGGGGCCTACGAGCAGTACTTC
CDR3: CASSARLGAYEQYF

size: -
V: TRBV5-5
J: TRBJ2-7
D: -
DNA: TGTGCCAGCAGCTTCCTCGGGACATCCTACGAGCAGTACTTC
CDR3: CASSFLGTSYEQYF

size: -
V: TRBV12-3/TRBV12-4
J: TRBJ1-4
D: -
DNA: TGTGCCAGCAGTTGGACGAAGAGTAATGAAAAACTGTTTTTT
CDR3: CASSWTKSNEKLFF

size: -
V: TRBV15
J: TRBJ2-1
D: -
DNA: TGTGCCACCGCGTCCGGACAGTGGGACAATGAGCAGTTCTTC
CDR3: CATASGQWDNEQFF

size: -
V: TRBV5-8
J: TRBJ1-2
D: -
DNA: TGTGCCAGCAGCTTCCCCTCGGGGCATGGCTACACCTTC
CDR3: CASSFPSGHGYTF

size: -
V: TRBV5-1
J: TRBJ2-7
D: -
DNA: TGCGCCAGCAGGTCCGGAACATCGACCTACGAGCAGTACTTC
CDR3: CASRSGTSTYEQYF

size: few
V: TRBV5-1
J: TRBJ2-2
D: TRBD1
DNA: TGCGCCAGCAGACACCAGGGGGTCGGGGAGCTGTTTTTT
CDR3: CASRHQGVGELFF

size: few
V: TRBV4-1
J: TRBJ2-7
D: -
DNA: TGCGCCAGCAGCCAAGATTCCGGATACTACGAGCAGTACTTC
CDR3: CASSQDSGYYEQYF

size: -
V: TRBV7-2
J: TRBJ2-1
D: TRBD1
DNA: TGTGCCAGCAGCTCCTTGGGACAGAATGAGCAGTTCTTC
CDR3: CASSSLGQNEQFF

size: many
V: TRBV29-1
J: TRBJ2-5
D: -
DNA: TGCAGCGTTGGGGCAGGGGGGGAGACCCAGTACTTC
CDR3: CSVGAGGETQYF

size: few
V: TRBV3-1
J: TRBJ2-1
D: TRBD2
DNA: TGTGCCAGCAGCCAAGATTGGCGAAATCAGCGGGGGGCGGGAAGGGAGCAGTTCTTC
CDR3: CASSQDWRNQRGAGREQFF

size: -
V: TRBV11-2
J: TRBJ2-3
D: TRBD2
DNA: TGTGCCAGCAGCCTTAGTCCTCGGGGACTAGCGGGGGGGCGAGCGCAGTATTTT
CDR3: CASSLSPRGLAGGRAQYF

size: few
V: TRBV11-1
J: TRBJ1-6
D: TRBD1
DNA: TGTGCCAGCAGCTTAGCAGGACCGGTCGCCGGACAGGCGACGAATTCACCCCTCCACTTT
CDR3: CASSLAGPVAGQATNSPLHF

size: -
V: TRBV11-2
J: TRBJ2-1
D: TRBD2
DNA: TGTGCCAGCAGCTTTGAGATAAACAAACGGGGGGATGAGCAGTTCTTC
CDR3: CASSFEINKRGDEQFF

size: few
V: TRBV29-1
J: TRBJ1-1
D: -
DNA: TGCAGCGTAGGGGACATGAACACTGAAGCTTTCTTT
CDR3: CSVGDMNTEAFF